This T cell receptor beta chain was captured in a study of blood T cells in healthy people across ages. Together with a sample-barcoded 5' primer, a J-beta primer mix was included in a second PCR lasting about 7 to 11 cycles. TCRdb called the 5' RACE reads again in MiXCR, with one record for every CDR3 protein. The data show 750,000 to 850,000 distinct CDR3 sequences, 25% seen once. Overall study results and limits: When set beside aged donors, long-lived donors presented more naive CD4+ cells and higher diversity.

This clonotype was recorded a few times. Its antigen is still unknown. The CDR3 consists of 14 residues. Germline V gene sequence: CDR1 MDHEN, CDR2 SYDVKM. V trimming: 5 bases; J trimming: 7 bases; junction bases outside the gene matches: 7. This sample was also put to use in a study of T cells of mothers and their children.

Sequenced sample: blood. The sequence was obtained from a boy aged 5 to 17 in good health. The chain has TRBV28 and TRBJ1-4; 7 bases are a match to TRBD1. The CDR3 sequence: CASSLDRVGEKLFF. CDR3 sequence (DNA): TGTGCCAGCAGTCTCGACAGGGTGGGTGAAAAACTGTTTTTT.